This entry is about one TCR beta chain. The target antigen is unknown. Losses at the gene ends were 6 bases for V and 3 bases for J; bases not matched to a gene: 6. The CDR3 consists of 14 residues. Germline V CDR1 and CDR2: MGHDK, SYGVNS. MiXCR, applied by TCRdb to the RT-PCR reads, yields one record per CDR3 protein. The sample comprises about 34,000 distinct CDR3 sequences, 50% to 65% of which are singletons, and roughly 5% rests with the top ten. These data belong to a study of yellow fever vaccine responses in identical twins. Study observations and caveats: Twins' vaccine T cell response reportedly seemed partly convergent, partly personalized.

Here the sequenced sample was T cells from blood (PBMCs), unsorted or a sorted subset (not recorded which), taken before or after yellow fever vaccination (not recorded which). The gene calls are TRBV25-1 and TRBJ1-1; TRBD1 agrees at 8 bases. The origin of this receptor is a woman between 18 and 29 years old who received the yellow fever vaccine. CDR3 sequence reads: CASRAGGLHTEAFF. CDR3 bases: TGTGCCAGCAGGGCAGGGGGCTTGCACACTGAAGCTTTCTTT.